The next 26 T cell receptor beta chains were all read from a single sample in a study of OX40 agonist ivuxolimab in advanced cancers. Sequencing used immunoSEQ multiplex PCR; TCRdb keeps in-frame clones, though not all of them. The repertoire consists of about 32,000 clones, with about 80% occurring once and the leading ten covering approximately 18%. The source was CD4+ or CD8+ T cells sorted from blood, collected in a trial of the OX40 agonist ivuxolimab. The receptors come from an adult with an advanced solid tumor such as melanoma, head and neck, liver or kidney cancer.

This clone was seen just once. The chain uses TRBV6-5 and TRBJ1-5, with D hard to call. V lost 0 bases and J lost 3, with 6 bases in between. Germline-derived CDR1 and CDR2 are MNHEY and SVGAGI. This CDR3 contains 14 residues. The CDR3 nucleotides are TGTGCCAGCAGTTACTCCAGGAACAATCAGCCCCAGCATTTT. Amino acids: CASSYSRNNQPQHF.

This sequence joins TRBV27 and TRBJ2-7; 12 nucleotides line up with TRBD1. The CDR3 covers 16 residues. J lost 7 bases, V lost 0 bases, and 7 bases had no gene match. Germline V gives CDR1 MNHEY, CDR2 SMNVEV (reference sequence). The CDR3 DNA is TGTGCCAGCAGTTTATCGGCGGGACAGGGGGCGGGGGAGCAGTACTTC. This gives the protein CASSLSAGQGAGEQYF.

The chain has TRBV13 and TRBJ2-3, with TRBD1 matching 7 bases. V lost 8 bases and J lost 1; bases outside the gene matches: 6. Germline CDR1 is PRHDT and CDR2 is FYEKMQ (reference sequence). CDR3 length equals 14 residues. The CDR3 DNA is TGTGCCAGCGAGGGGGCGGTCGGCACAGATACGCAGTATTTT. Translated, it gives CASEGAVGTDTQYF.

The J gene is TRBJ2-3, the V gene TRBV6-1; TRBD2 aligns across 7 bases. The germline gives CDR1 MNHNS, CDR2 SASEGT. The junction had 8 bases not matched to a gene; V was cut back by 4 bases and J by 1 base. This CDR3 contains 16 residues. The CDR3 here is CASSARIGGGTDTQYF. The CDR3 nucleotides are TGTGCCAGCAGTGCACGCATTGGGGGGGGCACAGATACGCAGTATTTT.

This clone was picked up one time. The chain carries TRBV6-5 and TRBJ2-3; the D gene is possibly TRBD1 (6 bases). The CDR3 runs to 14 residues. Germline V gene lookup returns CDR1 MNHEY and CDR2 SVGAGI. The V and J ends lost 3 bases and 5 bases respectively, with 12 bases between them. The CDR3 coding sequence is TGTGCCAGCAGTTATTTGGCAGGGGAAGATACGCAGTATTTT. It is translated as CASSYLAGEDTQYF.

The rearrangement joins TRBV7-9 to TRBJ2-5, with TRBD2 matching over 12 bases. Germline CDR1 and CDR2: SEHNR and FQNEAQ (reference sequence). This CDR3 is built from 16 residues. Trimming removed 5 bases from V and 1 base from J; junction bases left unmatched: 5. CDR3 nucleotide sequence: TGTGCCAGCAGCCCGACTAGCGGGAGTTCCCAAGAGACCCAGTACTTC. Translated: CASSPTSGSSQETQYF.

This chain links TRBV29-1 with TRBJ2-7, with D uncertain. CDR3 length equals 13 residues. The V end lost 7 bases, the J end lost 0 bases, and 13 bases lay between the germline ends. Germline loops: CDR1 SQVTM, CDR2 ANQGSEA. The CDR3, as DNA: TGCAGCGCCCTGGACGGCAACTCCTACGAGCAGTACTTC. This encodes CSALDGNSYEQYF.

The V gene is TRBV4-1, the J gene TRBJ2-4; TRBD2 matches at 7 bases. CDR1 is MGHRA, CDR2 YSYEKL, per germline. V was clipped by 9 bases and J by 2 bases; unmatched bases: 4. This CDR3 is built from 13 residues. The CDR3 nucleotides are TGCGCCAGTTCCGGGACTACCAAAAACATTCAGTACTTC. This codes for CASSGTTKNIQYF.

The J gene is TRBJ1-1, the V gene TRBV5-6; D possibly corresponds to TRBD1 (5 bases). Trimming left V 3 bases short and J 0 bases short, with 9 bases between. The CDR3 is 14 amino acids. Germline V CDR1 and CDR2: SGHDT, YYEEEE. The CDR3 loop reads CASSWGGMNTEAFF. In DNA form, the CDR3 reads TGTGCCAGCAGCTGGGGGGGTATGAACACTGAAGCTTTCTTT. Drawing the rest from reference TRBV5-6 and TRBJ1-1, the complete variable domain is DAGVTQSPTHLIKTRGQQVTLRCSPKSGHDTVSWYQQALGQGPQFIFQYYEEEERQRGNFPDRFSGHQFPNYSSELNVNALLLGDSALYLCASSWGGMNTEAFFGQGTRLTVV.

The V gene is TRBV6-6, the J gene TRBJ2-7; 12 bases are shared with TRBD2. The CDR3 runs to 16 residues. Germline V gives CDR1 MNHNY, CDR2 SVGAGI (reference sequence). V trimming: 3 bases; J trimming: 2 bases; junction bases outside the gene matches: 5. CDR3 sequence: CASSYGLAGWAYEQYF. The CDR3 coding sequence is TGTGCCAGCAGTTATGGACTAGCGGGATGGGCCTACGAGCAGTACTTC.

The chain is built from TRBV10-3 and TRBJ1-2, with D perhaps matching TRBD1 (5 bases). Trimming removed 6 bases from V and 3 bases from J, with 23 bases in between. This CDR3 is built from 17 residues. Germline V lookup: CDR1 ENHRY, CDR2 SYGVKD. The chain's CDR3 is CAIRGPGPKGFDYGYTF. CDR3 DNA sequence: TGTGCCATCAGAGGGCCGGGGCCTAAGGGATTCGACTATGGCTACACCTTC.

Here the CDR3 DNA reads TGTGCCAGCAGTCCGGACAGGGGGATCTACGAGCAGTACTTC. Translation: CASSPDRGIYEQYF. V gene TRBV28 combines with J gene TRBJ2-7, with 10 bases aligning to TRBD1. Germline trimming cut 5 bases from V and 3 bases from J; bases unmatched to any gene: 4. Germline CDR1 is MDHEN and CDR2 is SYDVKM. The CDR3 length is 14 residues.

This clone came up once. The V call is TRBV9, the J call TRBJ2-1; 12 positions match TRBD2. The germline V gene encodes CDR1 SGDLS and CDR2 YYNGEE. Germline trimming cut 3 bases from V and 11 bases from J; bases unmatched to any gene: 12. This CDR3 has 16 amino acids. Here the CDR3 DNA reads TGTGCCAGCAGCGCGCGGACTAGCGGGGCCTCGGGGAAGCAGTTCTTC. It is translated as CASSARTSGASGKQFF.

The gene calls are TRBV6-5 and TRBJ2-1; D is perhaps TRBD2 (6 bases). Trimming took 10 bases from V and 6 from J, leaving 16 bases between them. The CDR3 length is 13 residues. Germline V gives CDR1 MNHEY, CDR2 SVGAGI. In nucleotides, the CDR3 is TGTGCCACCTCGGACTGGGGGGTCAATGAGCAGTTCTTC. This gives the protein CATSDWGVNEQFF.

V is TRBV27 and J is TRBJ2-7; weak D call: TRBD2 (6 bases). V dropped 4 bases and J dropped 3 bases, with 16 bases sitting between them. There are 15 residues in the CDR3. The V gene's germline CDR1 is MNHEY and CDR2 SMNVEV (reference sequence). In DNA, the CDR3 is TGTGCCAGCAGTTCGGATCCCCGACTAGTCTACGAGCAGTACTTC. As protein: CASSSDPRLVYEQYF.

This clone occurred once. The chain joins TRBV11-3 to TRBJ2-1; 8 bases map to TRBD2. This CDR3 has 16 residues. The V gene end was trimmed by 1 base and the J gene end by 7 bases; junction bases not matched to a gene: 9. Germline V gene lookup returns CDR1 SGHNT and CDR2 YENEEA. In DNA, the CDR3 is TGTGCCAGCAGCTTAGGGCCGGGAGGGCCGTTAAATGAGCAGTTCTTC. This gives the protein CASSLGPGGPLNEQFF.

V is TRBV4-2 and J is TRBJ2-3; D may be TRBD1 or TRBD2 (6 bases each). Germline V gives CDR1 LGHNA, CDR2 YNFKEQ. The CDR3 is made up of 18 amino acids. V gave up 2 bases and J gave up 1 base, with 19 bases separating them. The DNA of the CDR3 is TGTGCCAGCAGCCAACCACACCCAGGGGAGGATGGCACAGATACGCAGTATTTT. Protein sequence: CASSQPHPGEDGTDTQYF.

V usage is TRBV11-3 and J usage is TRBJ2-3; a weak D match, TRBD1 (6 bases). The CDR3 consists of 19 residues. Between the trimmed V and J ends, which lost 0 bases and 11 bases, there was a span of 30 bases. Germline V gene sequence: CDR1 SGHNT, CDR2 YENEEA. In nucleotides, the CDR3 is TGTGCCAGCAGCTTAGATCGGGGTTTGTTGGACAGCGACCCTAGTAAGCAGTATTTT. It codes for CASSLDRGLLDSDPSKQYF.

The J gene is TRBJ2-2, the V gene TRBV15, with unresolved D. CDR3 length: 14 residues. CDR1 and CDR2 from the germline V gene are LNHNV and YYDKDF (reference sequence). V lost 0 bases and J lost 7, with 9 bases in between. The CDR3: CATSRDRDSGELFF. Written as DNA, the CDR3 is TGTGCCACCAGCAGAGATCGAGATAGCGGGGAGCTGTTTTTT.

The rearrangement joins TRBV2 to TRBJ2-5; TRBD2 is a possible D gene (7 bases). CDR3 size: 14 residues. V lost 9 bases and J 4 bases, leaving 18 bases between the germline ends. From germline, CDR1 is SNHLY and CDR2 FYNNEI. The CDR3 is CASRNGGRGETQYF. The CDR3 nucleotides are TGTGCCAGTCGTAACGGGGGGCGGGGAGAGACCCAGTACTTC. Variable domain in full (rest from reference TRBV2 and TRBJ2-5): EPEVTQTPSHQVTQMGQEVILRCVPISNHLYFYWYRQILGQKVEFLVSFYNNEISEKSEIFDDQFSVERPDGSNFTLKIRSTKLEDSAMYFCASRNGGRGETQYFGPGTRLLVL.

The CDR3 coding sequence is TGTGCCAGCAGCTTAACTACTGAAGCTTTCTTT. Protein: CASSLTTEAFF. The V gene is TRBV7-2, the J gene TRBJ1-1; D is undetermined. The CDR3 totals 11 residues. Germline CDR1 SGHTA, CDR2 FQGNSA. The V gene lost 2 bases and the J gene lost 5 bases, with 3 bases spanning the gap.

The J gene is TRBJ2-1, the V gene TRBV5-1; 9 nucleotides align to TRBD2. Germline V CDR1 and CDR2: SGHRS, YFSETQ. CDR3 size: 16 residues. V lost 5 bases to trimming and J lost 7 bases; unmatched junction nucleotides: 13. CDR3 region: CASSSPAGGSENEQFF. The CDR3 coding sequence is TGCGCCAGCAGTTCACCCGCGGGGGGGTCTGAAAATGAGCAGTTCTTC.

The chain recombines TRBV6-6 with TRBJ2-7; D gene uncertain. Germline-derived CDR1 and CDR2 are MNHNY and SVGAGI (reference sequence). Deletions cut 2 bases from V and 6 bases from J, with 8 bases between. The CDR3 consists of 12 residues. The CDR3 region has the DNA TGTGCCAGCAGTTACAAGGAAAGCGAGCAGTACTTC. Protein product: CASSYKESEQYF.

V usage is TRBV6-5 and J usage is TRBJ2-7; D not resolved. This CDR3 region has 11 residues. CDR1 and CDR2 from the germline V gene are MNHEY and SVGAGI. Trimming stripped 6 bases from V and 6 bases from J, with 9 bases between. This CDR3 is CASSPDFEQYF. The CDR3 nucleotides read TGTGCCAGCAGCCCCGACTTCGAGCAGTACTTC.

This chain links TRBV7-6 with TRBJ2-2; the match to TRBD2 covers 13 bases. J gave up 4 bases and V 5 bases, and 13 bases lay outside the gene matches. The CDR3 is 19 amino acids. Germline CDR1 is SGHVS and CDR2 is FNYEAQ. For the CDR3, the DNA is TGTGCCAGCAGCCCCATGGGACTAGCGGGATCCGTGGGCACCGGGGAGCTGTTTTTT. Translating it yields CASSPMGLAGSVGTGELFF.

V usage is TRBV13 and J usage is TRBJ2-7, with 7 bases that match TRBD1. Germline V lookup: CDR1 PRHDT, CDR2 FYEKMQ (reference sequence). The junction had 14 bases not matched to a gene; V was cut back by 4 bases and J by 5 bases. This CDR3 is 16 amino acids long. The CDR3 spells CASSSSTGTVRHEQYF. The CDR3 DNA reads TGTGCCAGCAGCTCTTCCACCGGGACAGTTCGCCACGAGCAGTACTTC.